These 22 T cell receptor beta chains were all obtained from the same sample, sequenced in a study of Ad26.COV2.S vaccination and SARS-CoV-2 variants. Method: immunoSEQ multiplex PCR; TCRdb's copy keeps in-frame clones and lacks some. The profile shows hundreds of thousands of clones, 80% to 95% of them singletons. Treatment indicated: over 15 received Ad26.COV2.S at low or high dose, single or two shots; about 5 received placebo; per-sample allocation not given. The investigators took samples on day 63 after the first vaccine or placebo injection. Sequenced here: peripheral blood, sampled in a trial of Ad26.COV2.S vaccine versus placebo. The origin of the receptors is a person between 18 and 60 years old who received the Ad26.COV2.S COVID-19 vaccine or a placebo.

The chain couples TRBV3-1 (or the pseudogene TRBV3-2) to TRBJ2-7; 7 bases are a match to TRBD2. The CDR3 runs to 14 residues. J lost 4 bases, V lost 3 bases, and 6 bases had no gene match. From germline, CDR1 is LGHDT and CDR2 YNNKEL (reference sequence). The CDR3 spells CASSHVGREYEQYF. In DNA, the CDR3 is TGTGCCAGCAGCCATGTGGGGAGGGAGTACGAGCAGTACTTC.

This sequence joins TRBV6-6 and TRBJ2-1; 12 nucleotides line up with TRBD2. V lost 5 bases to trimming and J lost 8 bases; unmatched junction nucleotides: 13. Germline V lookup: CDR1 MNHNY, CDR2 SVGAGI (reference sequence). The CDR3 is 17 residues long. The CDR3 region is CASSPPGLAGLLDEQFF. CDR3 coding DNA: TGTGCCAGCAGTCCCCCGGGACTAGCGGGCCTTCTCGATGAGCAGTTCTTC.

This chain joins TRBV5-4 and TRBJ2-3, with D tentatively TRBD2 (5 bases). V shed 6 bases and J shed 0 bases, with 14 bases lying between them. The CDR3 has 15 residues. CDR1 and CDR2 (germline): SGHNT, YYREEE (reference sequence). This chain's CDR3 is CASTPGLGSTDTQYF. The CDR3 DNA reads as TGTGCCAGCACCCCCGGACTGGGGAGCACAGATACGCAGTATTTT. Filled out from reference TRBV5-4 and TRBJ2-3, the complete variable domain reads ETGVTQSPTHLIKTRGQQVTLRCSSQSGHNTVSWYQQALGQGPQFIFQYYREEENGRGNFPPRFSGLQFPNYSSELNVNALELDDSALYLCASTPGLGSTDTQYFGPGTRLTVL.

This rearrangement joins TRBV7-9 to TRBJ2-5; D remains ambiguous. This CDR3 region has 15 residues. The germline gives CDR1 SEHNR, CDR2 FQNEAQ (reference sequence). The V end lost 1 base, the J end lost 4 bases, and 13 bases lay between the germline ends. CDR3 residues: CASSLGLALSETQYF. CDR3 bases: TGTGCCAGCAGCTTAGGATTGGCCCTTTCAGAGACCCAGTACTTC.

The V gene is TRBV5-3, the J gene TRBJ2-5, with 7 bases identical to TRBD1. TRBV5-3 is given ORF status, its function remaining uncertain. Trimming removed 2 bases from V and 4 bases from J; junction bases left unmatched: 20. The CDR3 is 19 amino acids. The chain's CDR3 is CARSFPPTQGVEKVETQYF. CDR3 bases: TGTGCCAGAAGCTTCCCCCCCACGCAGGGGGTCGAGAAAGTAGAGACCCAGTACTTC.

The V and J genes are TRBV10-1 and TRBJ2-5, with 7 positions matching TRBD1. The V segment lost 6 bases and the J segment 5 bases; nucleotides outside the gene matches: 3. Per germline, CDR1 WNHNN and CDR2 SYGVQD (reference sequence). The CDR3 covers 12 residues. The CDR3 reads CASSTGVETQYF. The CDR3 DNA reads as TGCGCCAGCAGCACAGGGGTTGAGACCCAGTACTTC.

The count of this clone is one. This chain joins TRBV29-1 and TRBJ1-5; D is undetermined. The CDR3 consists of 12 residues. The germline V and J ends were trimmed by 0 bases and 7 bases, with 7 bases remaining between them. Germline CDR1 is SQVTM and CDR2 is ANQGSEA. This chain's CDR3 is CSVEEEGQPQHF. Written as DNA, the CDR3 is TGCAGCGTTGAAGAGGAGGGACAGCCCCAGCATTTT.

The chain recombines TRBV29-1 with TRBJ2-5; D is ambiguous. V was shortened by 4 bases and J by 1 base, with 10 bases between the two germline ends. Germline assignment: CDR1 SQVTM and CDR2 ANQGSEA. The CDR3 totals 13 residues. CDR3 protein: CSVVGRLQETQYF. The CDR3 nucleotides are TGCAGCGTTGTAGGGCGGCTCCAAGAGACCCAGTACTTC.

The chain joins TRBV11-3 to TRBJ1-1, with D possibly TRBD1 on 6 matching bases. The germline V and J ends were trimmed by 4 bases and 2 bases, with 8 bases remaining between them. Germline V gene sequence: CDR1 SGHNT, CDR2 YENEEA. This CDR3 comprises 13 residues. The CDR3 spells CASSSDSNTEAFF. The CDR3 bases are TGTGCCAGCAGCTCGGACAGCAACACTGAAGCTTTCTTT.

V usage is TRBV7-8 and J usage is TRBJ2-4; 11 nucleotides line up with TRBD1. The CDR3 contains 13 residues. Per the germline V gene, CDR1 is SGHVS and CDR2 is FQNEAQ. The junction had 2 bases not matched to a gene; V was cut back by 4 bases and J by 9 bases. DNA of the CDR3: TGTGCCAGCAGCTGGACAGGGGGCTCCATTCAGTACTTC. Translating gives CASSWTGGSIQYF.

The chain links TRBV30 to TRBJ1-1; 7 nucleotides match TRBD1. The CDR3 spans 13 residues. Germline V CDR1 and CDR2: GTSNPN, SVGIG (reference sequence). J lost 7 bases, V lost 0 bases, and 5 bases had no gene match. The CDR3 sequence: CAWSVWDSGEAFF. In DNA, the CDR3 is TGTGCCTGGAGTGTATGGGACAGCGGTGAAGCTTTCTTT.

This chain connects TRBV30 to TRBJ1-1; D uncertain. V was shortened by 4 bases and J by 5 bases, with 11 bases between the two germline ends. CDR1 and CDR2 from the germline V gene are GTSNPN and SVGIG (reference sequence). There are 12 residues in the CDR3. The CDR3, as DNA: TGTGCCTGGAATGGACTGGGGACTGAAGCTTTCTTT. It translates to CAWNGLGTEAFF.

Concerning this clone: A read error may explain this, as a much larger clone is one base away. This chain links TRBV6-6 with TRBJ1-2; D gene uncertain. Trimming took off 6 bases at V and 3 bases at J, with 2 bases between the two ends. Germline assignment: CDR1 MNHNY and CDR2 SVGAGI (reference sequence). The CDR3 is made up of 10 amino acids. The CDR3 protein is CASSDYGYTF. The CDR3 DNA sequence: TGTGCCAGCAGCGACTATGGCTACACCTTC.

The J gene is TRBJ2-7, the V gene TRBV5-1, with D hard to call. V was shortened by 3 bases and J by 6 bases, with 13 bases between the two germline ends. CDR3 length: 13 amino acids. The V gene's germline CDR1 is SGHRS and CDR2 YFSETQ. CDR3 nucleotides: TGCGCCAGCAGCTCTCGGGTAGGGCCCGAGCAGTACTTC. Protein sequence: CASSSRVGPEQYF.

V gene TRBV7-2 combines with J gene TRBJ2-5; 12 positions agree with TRBD2. The V gene's germline CDR1 is SGHTA and CDR2 FQGNSA. V was pared by 5 bases and J by 5 bases, with 15 bases of the junction left unmatched. This CDR3 spans 18 amino acids. This chain's CDR3 is CASSQIGGLAGGLETQYF. DNA for the CDR3: TGTGCCAGCAGCCAAATAGGGGGACTAGCGGGCGGGTTGGAGACCCAGTACTTC.

The rearrangement joins TRBV9 to TRBJ2-2; TRBD1 aligns across 8 bases. Trimming removed 4 bases from V and 4 bases from J; junction bases left unmatched: 6. This CDR3 has 15 residues. Germline lookup yields CDR1 SGDLS and CDR2 YYNGEE. CDR3 protein: CASSLGQVGTGELFF. Here the CDR3 DNA reads TGTGCCAGCAGCTTGGGACAGGTGGGCACCGGGGAGCTGTTTTTT.

The chain joins TRBV18 to TRBJ2-7; no clear D. V lost 2 bases and J lost 2, with 7 bases in between. The CDR3 covers 13 residues. Germline V gene sequence: CDR1 KGHSH, CDR2 LQKENI. The CDR3 nucleotides are TGTGCCAGCTCACCAGCTGCCGCCTACGAGCAGTACTTC. Translated: CASSPAAAYEQYF.

The chain uses TRBV5-1 and TRBJ2-3; TRBD1 aligns across 9 bases. The CDR3 runs 14 residues. In germline, CDR1 is SGHRS, CDR2 YFSETQ. Trimming at V came to 7 bases and at J to 1 base, leaving 4 bases not matched to a gene. In DNA form, the CDR3 reads TGCGCCAGCGAAAGGACAGGGGGCACAGATACGCAGTATTTT. Its protein is CASERTGGTDTQYF.

The V gene is TRBV6-4, the J gene TRBJ2-1; 8 bases map to TRBD2. Losses at the gene ends were 4 bases for V and 9 bases for J; bases not matched to a gene: 5. The CDR3 consists of 13 residues. The V gene's germline CDR1 is MRHNA and CDR2 SNTAGT. The CDR3 spells CASSVTGGREQFF. CDR3 sequence (DNA): TGTGCCAGCAGTGTAACGGGAGGGCGTGAGCAGTTCTTC.

V and J are TRBV14 and TRBJ1-2; 7 nucleotides agree with TRBD1. Germline CDR1 and CDR2: SGHDN and FVKESK. V shed 1 base and J 4 bases; nucleotides not matched to a gene: 9. The CDR3 is 16 amino acids. CDR3 amino acids: CASSQGARQGVYGYTF. DNA for the CDR3: TGTGCCAGCAGCCAAGGAGCACGCCAGGGGGTCTATGGCTACACCTTC.

The rearrangement uses TRBV7-8 and TRBJ2-1; 13 bases align to TRBD2. V gave up 4 bases and J gave up 3 bases; unmatched junction bases: 3. The germline V gene has CDR1 SGHVS and CDR2 FQNEAQ. The CDR3 is 16 residues long. CDR3 bases: TGTGCCAGCAGCTCATGGACTAGCGGGAGCTACAATGAGCAGTTCTTC. This encodes CASSSWTSGSYNEQFF.

On this clone itself: Other nucleotide sequences from this sample produce the same CDR3. The chain couples TRBV20-1 to TRBJ2-3, with D uncertain. CDR3 size: 11 residues. CDR1 is DFQATT and CDR2 is SNEGSKA in the germline V gene (reference sequence). V was pared by 6 bases and J by 2 bases, with 6 bases between. The CDR3 sequence is CSAGFTDTQYF. In DNA form, the CDR3 reads TGCAGTGCCGGATTCACAGATACGCAGTATTTT.